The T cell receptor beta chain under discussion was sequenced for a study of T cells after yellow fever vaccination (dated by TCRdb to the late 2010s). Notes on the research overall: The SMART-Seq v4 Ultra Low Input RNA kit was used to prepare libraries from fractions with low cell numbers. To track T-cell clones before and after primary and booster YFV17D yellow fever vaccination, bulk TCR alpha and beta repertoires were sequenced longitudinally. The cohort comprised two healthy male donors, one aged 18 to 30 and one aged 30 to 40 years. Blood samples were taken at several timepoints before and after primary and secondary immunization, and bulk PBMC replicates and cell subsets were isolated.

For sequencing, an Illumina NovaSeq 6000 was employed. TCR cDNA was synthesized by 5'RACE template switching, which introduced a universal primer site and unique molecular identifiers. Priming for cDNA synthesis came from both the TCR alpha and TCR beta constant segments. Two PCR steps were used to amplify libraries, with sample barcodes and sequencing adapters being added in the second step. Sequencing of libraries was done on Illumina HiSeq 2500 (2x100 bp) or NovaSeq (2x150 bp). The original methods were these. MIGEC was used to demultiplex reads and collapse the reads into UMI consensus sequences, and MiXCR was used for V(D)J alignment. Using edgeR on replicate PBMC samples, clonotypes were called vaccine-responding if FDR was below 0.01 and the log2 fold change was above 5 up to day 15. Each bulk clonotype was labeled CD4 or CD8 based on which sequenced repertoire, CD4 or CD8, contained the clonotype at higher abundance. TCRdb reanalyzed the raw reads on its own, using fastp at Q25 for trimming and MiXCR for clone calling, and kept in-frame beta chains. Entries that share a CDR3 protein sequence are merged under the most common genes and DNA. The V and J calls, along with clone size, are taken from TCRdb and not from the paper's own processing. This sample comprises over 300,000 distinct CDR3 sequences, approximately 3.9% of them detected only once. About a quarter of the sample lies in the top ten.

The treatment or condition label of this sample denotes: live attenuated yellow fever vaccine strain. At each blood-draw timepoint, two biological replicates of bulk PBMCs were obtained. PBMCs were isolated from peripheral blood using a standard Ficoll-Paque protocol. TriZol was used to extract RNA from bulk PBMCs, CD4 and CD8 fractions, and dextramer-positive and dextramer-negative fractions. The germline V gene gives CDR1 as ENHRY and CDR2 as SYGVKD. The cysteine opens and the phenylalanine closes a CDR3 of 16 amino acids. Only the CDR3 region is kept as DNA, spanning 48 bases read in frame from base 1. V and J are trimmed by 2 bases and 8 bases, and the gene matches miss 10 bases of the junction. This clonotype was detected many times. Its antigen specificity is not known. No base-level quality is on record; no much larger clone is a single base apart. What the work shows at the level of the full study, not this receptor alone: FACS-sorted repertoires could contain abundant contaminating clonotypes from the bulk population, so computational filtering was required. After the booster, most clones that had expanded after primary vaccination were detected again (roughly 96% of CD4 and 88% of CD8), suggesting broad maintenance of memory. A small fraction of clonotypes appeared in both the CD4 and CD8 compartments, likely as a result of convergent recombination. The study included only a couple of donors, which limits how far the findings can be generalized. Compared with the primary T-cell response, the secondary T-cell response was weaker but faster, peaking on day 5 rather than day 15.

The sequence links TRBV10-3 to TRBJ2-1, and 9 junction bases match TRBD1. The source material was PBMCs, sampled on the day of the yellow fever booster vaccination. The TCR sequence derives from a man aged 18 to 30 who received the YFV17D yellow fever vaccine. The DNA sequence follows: TGTGCCATCAGTGAGGCAGACGGGACAGGGAGGCATGAGCAGTTCTTC. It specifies CAISEADGTGRHEQFF.